These 2 T cell receptor beta chains share one sample of origin, sequenced in a study of neurological immune-mediated disorders. TCRdb called the 5' RACE reads again in MiXCR, with one record for every CDR3 protein. The sample records about 42,000 distinct CDR3 sequences, about 22% being singletons. Time point in this sample: technical triplicate 3. The sequencing sample was made of PBMCs. These TCRs come from a man aged 55 to 69 with HTLV-1-associated myelopathy (HAM/TSP).

In this sample, this clonotype turned up many times. This chain uses TRBV9 with TRBJ2-2; the match to TRBD2 covers 8 bases. V dropped 4 bases and J dropped 3; count of bases not matched to a gene: 8. Germline-derived CDR1 and CDR2 are SGDLS and YYNGEE. The CDR3 extends over 16 amino acids. The CDR3 spells CASSRDGGAHTGELFF. Written as DNA, the CDR3 is TGTGCCAGCAGCCGGGACGGGGGGGCGCACACCGGGGAGCTGTTTTTT.

A remark on this clonotype: The junction and the germline gene differ at one end; a read error may be behind it. The chain employs TRBV6-6 and TRBJ1-4; D gene unclear. Germline lookup yields CDR1 MNHNY and CDR2 SVGAGI (reference sequence). The length of the CDR3 is 13 residues. CDR3 sequence (DNA): TGTGTCATAGCGGCCTTCGCTAATGAGAAACTGTTTTTT. Translation: CVIAAFANEKLFF.